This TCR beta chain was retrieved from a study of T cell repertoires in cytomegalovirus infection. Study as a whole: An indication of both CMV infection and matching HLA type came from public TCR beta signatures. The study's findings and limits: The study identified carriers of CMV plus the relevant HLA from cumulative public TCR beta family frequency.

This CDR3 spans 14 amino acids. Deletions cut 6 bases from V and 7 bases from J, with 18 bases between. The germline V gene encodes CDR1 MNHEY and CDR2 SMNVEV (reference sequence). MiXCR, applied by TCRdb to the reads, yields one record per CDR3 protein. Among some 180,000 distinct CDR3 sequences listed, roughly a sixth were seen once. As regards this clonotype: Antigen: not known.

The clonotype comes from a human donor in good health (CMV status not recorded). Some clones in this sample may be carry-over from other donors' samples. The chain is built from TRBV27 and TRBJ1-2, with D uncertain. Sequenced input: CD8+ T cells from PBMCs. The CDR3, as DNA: TGTGCCAGCAGACCAAGGAGCGGGTCCTTTGGCTACACCTTC. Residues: CASRPRSGSFGYTF.